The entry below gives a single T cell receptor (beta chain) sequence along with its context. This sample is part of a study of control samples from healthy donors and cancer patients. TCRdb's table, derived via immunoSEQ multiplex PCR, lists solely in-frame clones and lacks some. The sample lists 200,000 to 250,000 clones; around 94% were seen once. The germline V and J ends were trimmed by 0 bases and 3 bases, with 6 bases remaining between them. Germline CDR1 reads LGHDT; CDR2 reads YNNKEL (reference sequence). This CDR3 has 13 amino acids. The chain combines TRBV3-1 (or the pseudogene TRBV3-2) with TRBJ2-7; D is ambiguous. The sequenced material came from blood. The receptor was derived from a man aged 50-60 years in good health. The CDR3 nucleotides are TGTGCCAGCAGCCAAGAACAGTACTACGAGCAGTACTTC. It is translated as CASSQEQYYEQYF.